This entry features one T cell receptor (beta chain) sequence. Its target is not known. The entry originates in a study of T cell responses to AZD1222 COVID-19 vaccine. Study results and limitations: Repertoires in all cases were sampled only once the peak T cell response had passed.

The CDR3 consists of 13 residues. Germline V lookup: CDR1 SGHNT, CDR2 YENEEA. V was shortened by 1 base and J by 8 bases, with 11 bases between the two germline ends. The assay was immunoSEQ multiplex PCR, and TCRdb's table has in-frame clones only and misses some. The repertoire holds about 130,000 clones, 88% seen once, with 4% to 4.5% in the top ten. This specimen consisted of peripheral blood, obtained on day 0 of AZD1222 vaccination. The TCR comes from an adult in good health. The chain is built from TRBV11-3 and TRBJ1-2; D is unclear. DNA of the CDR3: TGTGCCAGCAGCTTAGGAGGGTTCAACGGCTACACCTTC. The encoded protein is CASSLGGFNGYTF. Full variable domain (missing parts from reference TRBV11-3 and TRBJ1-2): EAGVVQSPRYKIIEKKQPVAFWCNPISGHNTLYWYLQNLGQGPELLIRYENEEAVDDSQLPKDRFSAERLKGVDSTLKIQPAELGDSAVYLCASSLGGFNGYTFGSGTRLTVV.